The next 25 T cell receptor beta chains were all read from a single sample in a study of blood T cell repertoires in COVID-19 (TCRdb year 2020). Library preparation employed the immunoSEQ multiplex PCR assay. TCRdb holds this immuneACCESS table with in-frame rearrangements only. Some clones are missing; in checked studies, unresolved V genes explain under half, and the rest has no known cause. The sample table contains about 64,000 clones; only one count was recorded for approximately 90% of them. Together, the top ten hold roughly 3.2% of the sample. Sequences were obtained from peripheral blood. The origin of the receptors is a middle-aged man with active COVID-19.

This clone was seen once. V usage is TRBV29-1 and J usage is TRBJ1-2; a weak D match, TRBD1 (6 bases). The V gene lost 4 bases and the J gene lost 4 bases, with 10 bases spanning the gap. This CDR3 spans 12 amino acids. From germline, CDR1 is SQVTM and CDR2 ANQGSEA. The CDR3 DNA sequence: TGCAGCGTTGTAAGAGGGGGCTATGGCTACACCTTC. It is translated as CSVVRGGYGYTF.

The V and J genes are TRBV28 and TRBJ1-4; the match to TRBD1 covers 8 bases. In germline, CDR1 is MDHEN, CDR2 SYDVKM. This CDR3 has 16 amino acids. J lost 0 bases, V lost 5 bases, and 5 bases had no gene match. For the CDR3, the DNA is TGTGCCAGCAGTCAAGGGACAGGTCCAACTAATGAAAAACTGTTTTTT. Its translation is CASSQGTGPTNEKLFF.

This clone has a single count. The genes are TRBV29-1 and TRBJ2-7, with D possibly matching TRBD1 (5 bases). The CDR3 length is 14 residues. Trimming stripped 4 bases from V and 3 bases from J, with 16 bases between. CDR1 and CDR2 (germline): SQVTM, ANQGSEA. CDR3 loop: CSVGFWGTNYEQYF. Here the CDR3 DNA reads TGCAGCGTTGGGTTTTGGGGCACAAACTACGAGCAGTACTTC.

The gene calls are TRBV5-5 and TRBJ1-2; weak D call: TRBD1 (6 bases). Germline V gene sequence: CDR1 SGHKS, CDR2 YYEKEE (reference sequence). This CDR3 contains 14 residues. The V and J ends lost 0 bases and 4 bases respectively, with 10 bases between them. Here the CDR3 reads CASSLGQDSYGYTF. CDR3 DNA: TGTGCCAGCAGCTTGGGACAGGACTCCTATGGCTACACCTTC. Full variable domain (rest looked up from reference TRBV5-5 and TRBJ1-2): DAGVTQSPTHLIKTRGQQVTLRCSPISGHKSVSWYQQVLGQGPQFIFQYYEKEERGRGNFPDRFSARQFPNYSSELNVNALLLGDSALYLCASSLGQDSYGYTFGSGTRLTVV.

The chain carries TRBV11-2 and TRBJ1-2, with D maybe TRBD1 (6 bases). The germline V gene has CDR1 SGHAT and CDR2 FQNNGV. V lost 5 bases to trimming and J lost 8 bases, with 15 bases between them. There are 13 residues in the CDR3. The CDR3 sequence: CASSPRGALGYTF. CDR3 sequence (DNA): TGTGCCAGCAGCCCCCGGGGGGCGCTCGGCTACACCTTC.

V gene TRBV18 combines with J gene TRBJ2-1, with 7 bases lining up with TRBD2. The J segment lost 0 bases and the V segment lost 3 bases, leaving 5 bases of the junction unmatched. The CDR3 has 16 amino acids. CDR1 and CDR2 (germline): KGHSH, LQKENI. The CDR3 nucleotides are TGTGCCAGCTCACCTCTAGCGGCCAGCTCCTACAATGAGCAGTTCTTC. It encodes CASSPLAASSYNEQFF. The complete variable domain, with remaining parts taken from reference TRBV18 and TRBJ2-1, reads NAGVMQNPRHLVRRRGQEARLRCSPMKGHSHVYWYRQLPEEGLKFMVYLQKENIIDESGMPKERFSAEFPKEGPSILRIQQVVRGDSAAYFCASSPLAASSYNEQFFGPGTRLTVL.

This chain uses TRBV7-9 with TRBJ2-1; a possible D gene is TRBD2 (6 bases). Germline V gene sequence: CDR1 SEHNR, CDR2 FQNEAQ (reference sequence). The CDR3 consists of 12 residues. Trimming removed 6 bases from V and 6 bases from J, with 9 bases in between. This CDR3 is CASSRDFNEQFF. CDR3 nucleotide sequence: TGTGCCAGCAGTAGGGACTTCAATGAGCAGTTCTTC.

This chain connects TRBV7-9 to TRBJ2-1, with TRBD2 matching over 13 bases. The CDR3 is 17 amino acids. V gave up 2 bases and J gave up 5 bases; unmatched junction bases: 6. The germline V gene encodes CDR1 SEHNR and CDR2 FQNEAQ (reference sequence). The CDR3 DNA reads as TGTGCCAGCAGCTTACCGTCTGGACTAGCGGGAGACAATGAGCAGTTCTTC. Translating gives CASSLPSGLAGDNEQFF.

The CDR3 loop is CASNSPAARDGYTF. The CDR3 DNA reads as TGTGCCAGCAACTCACCCGCAGCCAGGGATGGCTACACCTTC. The chain combines TRBV6-5 with TRBJ1-2; D possibly corresponds to TRBD1 (5 bases). Deletions cut 7 bases from V and 6 bases from J, with 18 bases between. The CDR3 spans 14 residues. Germline lookup yields CDR1 MNHEY and CDR2 SVGAGI.

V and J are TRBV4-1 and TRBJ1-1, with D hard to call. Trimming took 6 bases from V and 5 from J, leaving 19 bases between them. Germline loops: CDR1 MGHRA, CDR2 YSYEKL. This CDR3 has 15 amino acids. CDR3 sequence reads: CASRNPVSGKTEAFF. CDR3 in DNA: TGCGCCAGCAGGAACCCGGTCTCGGGAAAGACTGAAGCTTTCTTT.

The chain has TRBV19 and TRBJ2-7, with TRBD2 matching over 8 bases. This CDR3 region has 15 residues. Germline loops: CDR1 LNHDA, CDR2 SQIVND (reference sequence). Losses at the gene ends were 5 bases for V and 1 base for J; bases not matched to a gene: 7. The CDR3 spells CASSLDGGASYEQYF. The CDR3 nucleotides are TGTGCCAGTAGTCTTGACGGGGGGGCGTCCTACGAGCAGTACTTC. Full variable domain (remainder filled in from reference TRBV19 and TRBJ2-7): DGGITQSPKYLFRKEGQNVTLSCEQNLNHDAMYWYRQDPGQGLRLIYYSQIVNDFQKGDIAEGYSVSREKKESFPLTVTSAQKNPTAFYLCASSLDGGASYEQYFGPGTRLTVT.

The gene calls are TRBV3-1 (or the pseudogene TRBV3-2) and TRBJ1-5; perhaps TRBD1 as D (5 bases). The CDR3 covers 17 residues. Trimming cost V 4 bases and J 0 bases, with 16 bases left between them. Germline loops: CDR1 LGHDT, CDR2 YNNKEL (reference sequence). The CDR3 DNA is TGTGCCAGCAGCCTCACAGGCCAGAAGGCTAGCAATCAGCCCCAGCATTTT. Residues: CASSLTGQKASNQPQHF.

The CDR3, as DNA: TGTGCCAGCAGTTACGAGTGGAACACTGAAGCTTTCTTT. This gives the protein CASSYEWNTEAFF. The rearrangement uses TRBV6-5 and TRBJ1-1; unclear D gene. The V and J ends lost 2 bases and 1 base respectively, with 5 bases between them. This CDR3 is 13 amino acids long. Germline lookup yields CDR1 MNHEY and CDR2 SVGAGI.

The CDR3 sequence is CASSEAGLATEAFF. The CDR3 region has the DNA TGTGCCAGCAGTGAAGCCGGGTTGGCCACTGAAGCTTTCTTT. The rearrangement joins TRBV6-1 to TRBJ1-1; D is undetermined. Germline assignment: CDR1 MNHNS and CDR2 SASEGT. The CDR3 has 14 amino acids. The V gene lost 0 bases and the J gene lost 4 bases, with 9 bases spanning the gap.

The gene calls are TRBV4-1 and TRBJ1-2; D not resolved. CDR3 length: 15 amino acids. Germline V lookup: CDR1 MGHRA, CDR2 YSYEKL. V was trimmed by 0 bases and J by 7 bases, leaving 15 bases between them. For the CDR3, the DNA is TGCGCCAGCAGCCAAGATAAGTCCAGGATCCCTGGCTACACCTTC. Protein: CASSQDKSRIPGYTF.

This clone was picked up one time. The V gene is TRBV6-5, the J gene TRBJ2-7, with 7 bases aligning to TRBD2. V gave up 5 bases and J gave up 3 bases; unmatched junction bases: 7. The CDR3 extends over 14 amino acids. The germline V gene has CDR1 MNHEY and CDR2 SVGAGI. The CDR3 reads CASSPSGGGYEQYF. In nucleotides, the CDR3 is TGTGCCAGCAGTCCCTCGGGGGGAGGCTACGAGCAGTACTTC.

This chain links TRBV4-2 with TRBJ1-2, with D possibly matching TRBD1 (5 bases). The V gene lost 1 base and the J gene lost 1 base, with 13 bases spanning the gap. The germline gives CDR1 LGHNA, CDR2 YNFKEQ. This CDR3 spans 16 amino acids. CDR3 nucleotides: TGTGCCAGCAGCCAAGTAATGGCACAGGATAACTATGGCTACACCTTC. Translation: CASSQVMAQDNYGYTF.

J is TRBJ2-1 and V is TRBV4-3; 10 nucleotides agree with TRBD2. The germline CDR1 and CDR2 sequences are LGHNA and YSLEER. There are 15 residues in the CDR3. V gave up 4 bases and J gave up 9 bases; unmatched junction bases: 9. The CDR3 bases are TGCGCCAGCAGCCCTCGAGCTAGCGGGAGTATTGAGCAGTTCTTC. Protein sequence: CASSPRASGSIEQFF.

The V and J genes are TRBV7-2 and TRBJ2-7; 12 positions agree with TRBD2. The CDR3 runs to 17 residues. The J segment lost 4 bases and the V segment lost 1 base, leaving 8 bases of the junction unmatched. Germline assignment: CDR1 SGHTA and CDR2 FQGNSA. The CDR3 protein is CASSLGFDLAGGYEQYF. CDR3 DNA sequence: TGTGCCAGCAGCTTAGGGTTTGATCTAGCGGGAGGGTACGAGCAGTACTTC.

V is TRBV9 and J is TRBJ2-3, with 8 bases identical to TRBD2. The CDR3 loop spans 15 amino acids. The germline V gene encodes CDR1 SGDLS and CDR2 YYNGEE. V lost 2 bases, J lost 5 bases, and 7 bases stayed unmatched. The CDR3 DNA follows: TGTGCCAGCAGCGTTCGGGAGGGCCGGGGAGATACGCAGTATTTT. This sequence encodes CASSVREGRGDTQYF.

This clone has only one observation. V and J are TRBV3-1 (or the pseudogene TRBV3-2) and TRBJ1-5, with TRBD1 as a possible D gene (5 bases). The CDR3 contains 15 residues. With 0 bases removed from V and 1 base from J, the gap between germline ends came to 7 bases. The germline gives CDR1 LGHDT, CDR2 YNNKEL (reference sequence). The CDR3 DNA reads TGTGCCAGCAGCCAAGATAGGGGAAGCAATCAGCCCCAGCATTTT. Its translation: CASSQDRGSNQPQHF.

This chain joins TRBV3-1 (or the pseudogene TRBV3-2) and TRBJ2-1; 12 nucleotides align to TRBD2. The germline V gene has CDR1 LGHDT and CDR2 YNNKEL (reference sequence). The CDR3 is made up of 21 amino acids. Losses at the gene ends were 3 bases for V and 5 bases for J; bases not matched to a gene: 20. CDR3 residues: CASSHRLAGVGRYPLDNEQFF. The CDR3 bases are TGTGCCAGCAGCCACAGACTAGCGGGGGTGGGGAGGTACCCCCTTGACAATGAGCAGTTCTTC.

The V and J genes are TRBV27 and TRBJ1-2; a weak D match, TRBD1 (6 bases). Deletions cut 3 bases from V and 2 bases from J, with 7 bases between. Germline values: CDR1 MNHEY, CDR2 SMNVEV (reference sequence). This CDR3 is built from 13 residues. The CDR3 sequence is CASSFDRNYGYTF. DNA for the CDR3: TGTGCCAGCAGTTTCGACAGGAACTATGGCTACACCTTC.

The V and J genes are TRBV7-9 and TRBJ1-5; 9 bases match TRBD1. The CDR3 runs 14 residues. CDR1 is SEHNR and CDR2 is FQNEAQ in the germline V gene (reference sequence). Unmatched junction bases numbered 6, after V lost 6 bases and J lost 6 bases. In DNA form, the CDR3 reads TGTGCCAGCAGTCACGACAGGGGGAGTCAGCCCCAGCATTTT. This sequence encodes CASSHDRGSQPQHF.

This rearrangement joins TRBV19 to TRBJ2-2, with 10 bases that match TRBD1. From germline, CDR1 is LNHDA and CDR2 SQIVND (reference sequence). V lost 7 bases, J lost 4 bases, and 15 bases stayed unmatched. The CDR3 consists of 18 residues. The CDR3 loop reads CASTPETGGPDGTGELFF. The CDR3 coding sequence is TGTGCCAGTACCCCCGAGACAGGGGGCCCCGATGGCACCGGGGAGCTGTTTTTT. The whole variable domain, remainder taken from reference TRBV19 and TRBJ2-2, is DGGITQSPKYLFRKEGQNVTLSCEQNLNHDAMYWYRQDPGQGLRLIYYSQIVNDFQKGDIAEGYSVSREKKESFPLTVTSAQKNPTAFYLCASTPETGGPDGTGELFFGEGSRLTVL.